The present entry profiles one T cell receptor beta chain with its context. What it recognizes is unknown. The sample belongs to a study of shared clonotypes between healthy human individuals. Study-wide results and caveats: Rarefaction showed that sequencing of sorted subsets was incomplete (despite large depth). Represented diversity (both genetic and exposure-history) was limited by the small number of donors.

Original processing notes: In the immunoSEQ data, sequences were junction-only and lacked quality scores, so filtering differed. Repertoires were generated with immunoSEQ multiplex PCR, while TCRdb's copy carries only in-frame clones and drops some. The DNA gave D and trimming, while V, J and clone size come from that table. The table lists 2,500,000 or so clones, under 95% of them singletons. This CDR3 is 18 amino acids long. The V gene's germline CDR1 is MRHNA and CDR2 SNTAGT. The V and J ends lost 7 bases and 0 bases respectively, with 19 bases between them. This TCR was sampled from a man aged 18 to 30 in good health. Some clones in this sample may be carry-over from other donors' samples. The chain uses TRBV6-4 and TRBJ2-6; no clear D. Sequences were obtained from naive CD4+ T cells from PBMCs. Specified subset: CD45RA+ positively selected. In DNA form, the CDR3 reads TGTGCCAGCAAAGAGTACGCAGGCCGAAGCTCTGGGGCCAACGTCCTGACTTTC. Protein: CASKEYAGRSSGANVLTF.